This entry lists 29 T cell receptor beta chains sequenced from one sample in a study of CD8 T cells in ankylosing spondylitis. TCRdb re-called the 5' RACE reads through MiXCR, storing one row per CDR3 protein. The table lists some 800,000 distinct CDR3 sequences, roughly 10% of them singletons, with approximately 0.51% in the top ten. Their specific antigens are unknown. Regarding the study as a whole: Ankylosing spondylitis blood seemed to carry a telltale TCR beta motif made of eight or nine highly homologous variants.

The material sequenced was blood, either unsorted or a sorted T cell fraction (not recorded which). The receptors come from a male donor with ankylosing spondylitis.

Many counts were recorded for this clonotype. V is TRBV20-1 and J is TRBJ1-2; 7 positions match TRBD1. This CDR3 is built from 14 residues. Germline values: CDR1 DFQATT, CDR2 SNEGSKA (reference sequence). V dropped 6 bases and J dropped 0; count of bases not matched to a gene: 7. This CDR3 reads CSARAGQPNYGYTF. The CDR3 DNA reads as TGCAGTGCCCGAGCGGGACAGCCTAACTATGGCTACACCTTC.

The gene calls are TRBV25-1 and TRBJ2-1; D is ambiguous. Germline lookup yields CDR1 MGHDK and CDR2 SYGVNS. Trimming took off 4 bases at V and 9 bases at J, with 10 bases between the two ends. This CDR3 has 12 amino acids. Here the CDR3 DNA reads TGTGCCAGCAGTGGGCCTGGCATTGAGCAGTTCTTC. Translating it yields CASSGPGIEQFF.

The chain carries TRBV20-1 and TRBJ1-5; D uncertain. Germline V gene lookup returns CDR1 DFQATT and CDR2 SNEGSKA (reference sequence). The CDR3 covers 13 residues. The V end was cut by 4 bases, the J end by 2 bases, with 9 bases between. CDR3 bases: TGCAGTGCTAATAAGGGAGGCAATCAGCCCCAGCATTTT. Amino acids: CSANKGGNQPQHF.

This clonotype occurred many times. This rearrangement joins TRBV4-1 to TRBJ2-5; D remains unclear. V was shortened by 1 base and J by 2 bases, with 11 bases between the two germline ends. This CDR3 comprises 15 residues. The germline V gene has CDR1 MGHRA and CDR2 YSYEKL. CDR3 DNA sequence: TGCGCCAGCAGCCAAGGTCGGCGGCGACAAGAGACCCAGTACTTC. Translating it yields CASSQGRRRQETQYF.

The chain has TRBV2 and TRBJ2-1; tentatively, D is TRBD1 (7 bases). Trimming shortened V by 6 bases and J by 6 bases, and 18 bases separated the two germline ends. From germline, CDR1 is SNHLY and CDR2 FYNNEI. The CDR3 length is 15 residues. The CDR3 here is CASRRGTEPANEQFF. The DNA for the CDR3 is TGTGCCAGCAGACGCGGGACAGAACCGGCCAATGAGCAGTTCTTC.

This clonotype was found a few times. V usage is TRBV12-3 or TRBV12-4 and J usage is TRBJ2-5; 14 nucleotides agree with TRBD2. The CDR3 consists of 16 residues. V was pared by 8 bases and J by 5 bases, with 10 bases of the junction left unmatched. The CDR3, as DNA: TGTGCCAGCGACATGGGACTAGCGGGAGATGGGGAGACCCAGTACTTC. It translates to CASDMGLAGDGETQYF.

The chain carries TRBV28 and TRBJ2-1; D tentatively reads TRBD1 or TRBD2 (6 bases each). Germline CDR1 is MDHEN and CDR2 is SYDVKM. Trimming left V 7 bases short and J 0 bases short, with 16 bases between. This CDR3 contains 16 residues. Here the CDR3 reads CASNDPGAGSYNEQFF. For the CDR3, the DNA is TGTGCCAGCAACGATCCGGGGGCTGGCTCCTACAATGAGCAGTTCTTC.

This clonotype showed up many times. The chain has TRBV7-2 and TRBJ1-5; maybe TRBD1 (5 bases). Germline V gives CDR1 SGHTA, CDR2 FQGNSA. The CDR3 is 13 amino acids. V lost 2 bases to trimming and J lost 5 bases, with 7 bases between them. The DNA for the CDR3 is TGTGCCAGCAGCTTAAGAGGGGATCAGCCCCAGCATTTT. Translating it yields CASSLRGDQPQHF.

The chain carries TRBV10-3 and TRBJ2-1, with 9 bases matching TRBD1. Germline V gene lookup returns CDR1 ENHRY and CDR2 SYGVKD. This CDR3 has 14 amino acids. Trimming removed 7 bases from V and 7 bases from J; junction bases left unmatched: 8. CDR3 coding DNA: TGTGCCATCACCACGGACAGGGGAGTGAATGAGCAGTTCTTC. Translation: CAITTDRGVNEQFF.

The table lists this clonotype with a few counts. The V and J genes are TRBV27 and TRBJ1-6; no reliable D call. Germline loops: CDR1 MNHEY, CDR2 SMNVEV (reference sequence). Trimming cost V 6 bases and J 8 bases, with 14 bases left between them. This CDR3 is 14 amino acids long. The CDR3 protein is CASRGVSWDSPLHF. In nucleotides, the CDR3 is TGTGCCAGCAGGGGCGTTAGTTGGGATTCACCCCTCCACTTT.

The chain couples TRBV18 to TRBJ2-2; D may be TRBD2 (5 bases). The CDR3 has 15 residues. V lost 2 bases to trimming and J lost 1 base, with 8 bases between them. In germline, CDR1 is KGHSH, CDR2 LQKENI. DNA of the CDR3: TGTGCCAGCTCACCAGGACGGGAGAACACCGGGGAGCTGTTTTTT. Protein sequence: CASSPGRENTGELFF.

This clonotype was picked up many times. The chain recombines TRBV20-1 with TRBJ2-5; D is unresolved. The CDR3 has 13 residues. Trimming took 2 bases from V and 2 from J, leaving 9 bases between them. Germline assignment: CDR1 DFQATT and CDR2 SNEGSKA (reference sequence). CDR3 sequence: CSARTASQETQYF. CDR3 sequence (DNA): TGCAGTGCTAGAACTGCTTCACAAGAGACCCAGTACTTC.

The CDR3 loop reads CATSEGHRGGYTF. CDR3 nucleotide sequence: TGTGCCACCAGTGAGGGCCACAGAGGTGGCTACACCTTC. V and J are TRBV24-1 and TRBJ1-2; D gene uncertain. CDR3 size: 13 residues. The ends were cut back, 4 bases at V and 7 bases at J, with 12 bases in the middle. The germline gives CDR1 KGHDR, CDR2 SFDVKD.

This clonotype has more than one count but fewer than ten. The chain recombines TRBV12-3 or TRBV12-4 with TRBJ2-5; D is possibly TRBD2 (5 bases). Deletions cut 3 bases from V and 1 base from J, with 12 bases between. This CDR3 has 15 amino acids. Here the CDR3 reads CASSLGAVGQETQYF. The CDR3 region has the DNA TGTGCCAGCAGTTTGGGAGCGGTGGGCCAAGAGACCCAGTACTTC.

This clonotype came up a few times. V and J are TRBV7-9 and TRBJ2-2; D is unclear. Between the trimmed V and J ends, which lost 2 bases and 0 bases, there was a span of 7 bases. The germline gives CDR1 SEHNR, CDR2 FQNEAQ (reference sequence). This CDR3 region has 15 residues. This chain's CDR3 is CASSLRSTNTGELFF. In DNA, the CDR3 is TGTGCCAGCAGCTTAAGATCAACGAACACCGGGGAGCTGTTTTTT.

CDR3 residues: CSARVLTSGGARTQYF. The CDR3 DNA reads TGCAGTGCTAGAGTCCTTACTAGCGGGGGAGCAAGGACGCAGTATTTT. V and J are TRBV20-1 and TRBJ2-3, with TRBD2 identical over 11 bases. Germline CDR1 reads DFQATT; CDR2 reads SNEGSKA (reference sequence). V dropped 1 base and J dropped 9; count of bases not matched to a gene: 12. There are 16 residues in the CDR3.

This clonotype was found a few times. V usage is TRBV7-2 and J usage is TRBJ2-2; tentative D call: TRBD2 (6 bases). The CDR3 sequence is 15 residues long. Trimming removed 3 bases at V and 0 bases at J, with 8 bases between. Germline V gene sequence: CDR1 SGHTA, CDR2 FQGNSA. The CDR3 sequence: CASSFAGSNTGELFF. For the CDR3, the DNA is TGTGCCAGCAGCTTCGCGGGGTCGAACACCGGGGAGCTGTTTTTT.

This clonotype was picked up a small number of times. J is TRBJ2-3 and V is TRBV24-1, with 7 bases identical to TRBD1. Germline V gives CDR1 KGHDR, CDR2 SFDVKD. The trim removed 3 bases at V and 0 bases at J, leaving 2 bases unmatched. This CDR3 spans 15 amino acids. This chain's CDR3 is CATSDGTESTDTQYF. CDR3 in DNA: TGTGCCACCAGTGATGGGACAGAAAGCACAGATACGCAGTATTTT.

The chain recombines TRBV11-2 with TRBJ2-3, with 8 nucleotides matching TRBD2. This CDR3 is built from 17 residues. V lost 6 bases to trimming and J lost 8 bases; unmatched junction nucleotides: 19. In germline, CDR1 is SGHAT, CDR2 FQNNGV. The CDR3 region is CASSLGGSGSGAGTQYF. The DNA for the CDR3 is TGTGCCAGCAGTCTCGGGGGGAGCGGGAGCGGCGCCGGTACGCAGTATTTT.

A remark on this clonotype: The junction departs from the called germline gene at one end, perhaps through a read error. This chain joins TRBV7-2 and TRBJ2-5; D is ambiguous. The germline V gene encodes CDR1 SGHTA and CDR2 FQGNSA. The CDR3 is 15 residues long. As DNA, the CDR3 is TGTGCCAGCAGGTTAGGCGTCTATCTATCGGAGACCCAGTACTTC. Translation: CASRLGVYLSETQYF.

The V call is TRBV6-1, the J call TRBJ2-7; D possibly corresponds to TRBD2 (6 bases). Trimming took off 7 bases at V and 2 bases at J, with 15 bases between the two ends. CDR1 and CDR2 (germline): MNHNS, SASEGT. The CDR3 runs to 14 residues. CDR3 coding DNA: TGTGCCAGCACCCCCCCCGGGGGTCCCTACGAGCAGTACTTC. Its protein product is CASTPPGGPYEQYF.

V and J are TRBV5-6 and TRBJ2-1, with 11 positions matching TRBD2. Germline values: CDR1 SGHDT, CDR2 YYEEEE. Trimming removed 1 base from V and 7 bases from J; junction bases left unmatched: 7. CDR3 length equals 16 residues. The CDR3 region has the DNA TGTGCCAGCAGCTTGACTAGCGGGAGTCTACTGAATGAGCAGTTCTTC. It codes for CASSLTSGSLLNEQFF.

This clonotype was observed at least ten times. The V call is TRBV20-1, the J call TRBJ2-5; weak D call: TRBD1 (6 bases). V was trimmed by 6 bases and J by 5 bases, leaving 16 bases between them. Germline CDR1 DFQATT, CDR2 SNEGSKA (reference sequence). There are 13 residues in the CDR3. In DNA, the CDR3 is TGCAGTGCAACAGGGCTTTCCCGCGAGACCCAGTACTTC. It yields the protein CSATGLSRETQYF.

This clonotype was detected many times. V gene TRBV20-1 combines with J gene TRBJ2-5; D is unclear. The germline V gene encodes CDR1 DFQATT and CDR2 SNEGSKA (reference sequence). The CDR3 contains 12 residues. Trimming took 5 bases from V and 7 from J, leaving 14 bases between them. The CDR3 DNA is TGCAGTGCTGAAAATTTTAAAGGGACCCAGTACTTC. Translating gives CSAENFKGTQYF.

This clonotype was seen at least ten times. V is TRBV7-2 and J is TRBJ1-1; D gene unclear. In germline, CDR1 is SGHTA, CDR2 FQGNSA. CDR3 length equals 13 residues. Trimming took 1 base from V and 11 from J, leaving 14 bases between them. In DNA form, the CDR3 reads TGTGCCAGCAGCTTAGTGGCGGATACCAGGGCTTTCTTT. Translating it yields CASSLVADTRAFF.

The rearrangement joins TRBV20-1 to TRBJ1-1; D gene unclear. V gave up 1 base and J gave up 0 bases, with 9 bases separating them. The germline V gene has CDR1 DFQATT and CDR2 SNEGSKA (reference sequence). The CDR3 consists of 14 residues. The CDR3 nucleotides are TGCAGTGCTAGAGCCCAGGACTTGAACACTGAAGCTTTCTTT. As protein: CSARAQDLNTEAFF.

The table lists this clonotype with many counts. The rearrangement links TRBV20-1 to TRBJ2-7, with 11 bases matching TRBD1. The CDR3 length is 14 residues. CDR1 is DFQATT and CDR2 is SNEGSKA in the germline V gene (reference sequence). Trimming took 5 bases from V and 3 from J; bases not matched to a gene: 6. This CDR3 reads CSAPKGTGGYEQYF. The CDR3 nucleotides are TGCAGTGCTCCCAAGGGGACAGGGGGCTACGAGCAGTACTTC.

This clonotype was counted between two and nine times. This chain uses TRBV7-2 with TRBJ1-1; D not resolved. CDR3 length: 15 amino acids. V lost 3 bases, J lost 0 bases, and 11 bases lay in between. Germline V gene data show CDR1 as SGHTA and CDR2 as FQGNSA. The CDR3 region is CASSFQPQMNTEAFF. The CDR3 DNA reads as TGTGCCAGCAGCTTCCAACCCCAGATGAACACTGAAGCTTTCTTT.

The CDR3 region has the DNA TGCGCCAGCAGCTTGGCGACAGGGGGCGACGGCTATGGCTACACCTTC. Encoded protein: CASSLATGGDGYGYTF. The chain joins TRBV5-1 to TRBJ1-2; TRBD1 agrees at 10 bases. Per the germline V gene, CDR1 is SGHRS and CDR2 is YFSETQ. V lost 0 bases, J lost 4 bases, and 6 bases stayed unmatched. The CDR3 spans 16 residues.